This TCR beta chain was sequenced during a study of T cell responses to AZD1222 COVID-19 vaccine. Points from the study as a whole: Donors were chiefly white British, with a greater number of females, and clonal diversity was perhaps underestimated. Baseline testing showed seropositivity in only a handful of AZD1222 recipients.

This clone was counted a few times. Its antigen is still unknown. TCRdb's copy holds only in-frame clones and misses some; the assay was immunoSEQ multiplex PCR. Found here are more than 150,000 clones, approximately 87% of them singletons; the top ten hold 2.5% to 3%. Deletions cut 1 base from V and 5 bases from J, with 9 bases between. Germline V gene sequence: CDR1 LGHDT, CDR2 YNNKEL (reference sequence). The CDR3 covers 13 residues. Sequencing was performed on peripheral blood, taken on day 0 of MenACWY control vaccination. The sequence was obtained from an adult in good health. This chain uses TRBV3-1 (or the pseudogene TRBV3-2) with TRBJ2-7; D not certain. CDR3 residues: CASSQASKNEQYF. The CDR3 DNA follows: TGTGCCAGCAGCCAAGCCTCTAAGAACGAGCAGTACTTC.